The 20 T cell receptor beta chains presented below share a single source sample, sequenced in a study of blood T cell repertoires in COVID-19. The protocol was immunoSEQ multiplex PCR, while the TCRdb copy is restricted to in-frame clones and leaves out a portion. Counted here are some 140,000 clones, 60% to 80% occurring once; the ten biggest clones make up approximately 9.9%. Specimen: peripheral blood. These receptors were taken from a man aged 55-75 years who had recovered from COVID-19.

This clone turned up a few times. This chain uses TRBV2 with TRBJ2-1; D possibly corresponds to TRBD1 (6 bases). Looked up from germline, CDR1 is SNHLY and CDR2 is FYNNEI. V was clipped by 10 bases and J by 8 bases, with 12 bases between them. This CDR3 spans 11 amino acids. The CDR3 nucleotides are TGTGCCATGGGCAGGGGCTATGAGCAGTTCTTC. This codes for CAMGRGYEQFF.

The table lists this clone with a count of one. This sequence joins TRBV6-5 and TRBJ1-4; D call uncertain. Germline V gene sequence: CDR1 MNHEY, CDR2 SVGAGI. The ends were cut back, 7 bases at V and 6 bases at J, with 18 bases in the middle. This CDR3 region has 15 residues. The CDR3, as DNA: TGTGCCAGCACCGAATCCAGTTCAGTTGATGAAAAACTGTTTTTT. This encodes CASTESSSVDEKLFF.

DNA of the CDR3: TGTGCCAGCAGCTTAGGGGGGGGGCCTTACAATGAGCAGTTCTTC. This codes for CASSLGGGPYNEQFF. This chain connects TRBV11-2 to TRBJ2-1, with D possibly TRBD2 on 7 matching bases. This CDR3 comprises 15 residues. V lost 1 base and J 4 bases, leaving 11 bases between the germline ends. The V gene's germline CDR1 is SGHAT and CDR2 FQNNGV.

This chain uses TRBV3-1 (or the pseudogene TRBV3-2) with TRBJ2-1, with 8 bases matching TRBD1. CDR3 length equals 15 residues. Unmatched junction bases numbered 9, after V lost 4 bases and J lost 7 bases. Germline V CDR1 and CDR2: LGHDT, YNNKEL (reference sequence). The CDR3 reads CASSPGTGAWNEQFF. In DNA, the CDR3 is TGTGCCAGCAGCCCCGGGACAGGAGCGTGGAATGAGCAGTTCTTC.

The chain recombines TRBV6-1 with TRBJ2-5; TRBD2 aligns across 8 bases. Trimming at V came to 2 bases and at J to 5 bases, leaving 10 bases not matched to a gene. The CDR3 loop spans 16 amino acids. Germline V gene lookup returns CDR1 MNHNS and CDR2 SASEGT. CDR3 nucleotides: TGTGCCAGCAGTGAATGGGACGCGGGAGGAAGGGAGACCCAGTACTTC. It is translated as CASSEWDAGGRETQYF.

V and J are TRBV3-1 (or the pseudogene TRBV3-2) and TRBJ2-5, with D unresolved. Germline V CDR1 and CDR2: LGHDT, YNNKEL (reference sequence). Trimming took off 0 bases at V and 4 bases at J, with 6 bases between the two ends. The CDR3 sequence is 13 residues long. CDR3 sequence: CASSQEAAETQYF. DNA of the CDR3: TGTGCCAGCAGCCAAGAGGCGGCAGAGACCCAGTACTTC.

The chain is built from TRBV5-1 and TRBJ2-4; a weak D match, TRBD2 (6 bases). The CDR3 is 15 residues long. The V end lost 2 bases, the J end lost 0 bases, and 9 bases lay between the germline ends. Germline CDR1 reads SGHRS; CDR2 reads YFSETQ. The CDR3 here is CASSLRGLAKNIQYF. The CDR3 coding sequence is TGCGCCAGCAGCTTAAGGGGACTAGCCAAAAACATTCAGTACTTC.

This clone occurred a few times. The genes are TRBV19 and TRBJ2-7; a weak D match, TRBD2 (5 bases). The germline V gene encodes CDR1 LNHDA and CDR2 SQIVND (reference sequence). Trimming shortened V by 4 bases and J by 2 bases, and 12 bases separated the two germline ends. The CDR3 is 14 amino acids. CDR3 DNA: TGTGCCAGTAGTACCCGAGAGGGCCCCTACGAGCAGTACTTC. This gives the protein CASSTREGPYEQYF.

The rearrangement joins TRBV11-3 to TRBJ2-3; 9 nucleotides line up with TRBD1. V shed 1 base, J shed 3 bases, and the junction held 5 bases outside the gene matches. Germline V CDR1 and CDR2: SGHNT, YENEEA. The length of the CDR3 is 16 residues. The CDR3 DNA reads TGTGCCAGCAGCTTAGGGGACAGGGAGAAGACAGATACGCAGTATTTT. Protein sequence: CASSLGDREKTDTQYF.

The chain couples TRBV7-2 to TRBJ2-5, with TRBD1 identical over 7 bases. Trimming took 4 bases from V and 4 from J; bases not matched to a gene: 3. Germline V gene sequence: CDR1 SGHTA, CDR2 FQGNSA. The CDR3 consists of 13 residues. In DNA form, the CDR3 reads TGTGCCAGCAGCTCGGGACAGCTAGAGACCCAGTACTTC. It is translated as CASSSGQLETQYF.

The gene calls are TRBV9 and TRBJ2-5, with no clear D. Germline V gene sequence: CDR1 SGDLS, CDR2 YYNGEE. This CDR3 has 17 residues. The ends were cut back, 1 base at V and 2 bases at J, with 18 bases in the middle. The CDR3 protein is CASSVRPTESLQETQYF. The CDR3 region has the DNA TGTGCCAGCAGCGTAAGACCGACGGAGTCCTTACAAGAGACCCAGTACTTC.

The chain recombines TRBV25-1 with TRBJ1-4, with TRBD1 matching over 10 bases. The V gene end was trimmed by 5 bases and the J gene end by 6 bases; junction bases not matched to a gene: 6. This CDR3 spans 15 amino acids. Germline CDR1 reads MGHDK; CDR2 reads SYGVNS. The CDR3 DNA reads TGTGCCAGCAGTCCTCCGGGACAGGGGCATGAAAAACTGTTTTTT. Translation: CASSPPGQGHEKLFF.

This chain connects TRBV6-5 to TRBJ1-2; a possible D gene is TRBD1 (6 bases). Germline V lookup: CDR1 MNHEY, CDR2 SVGAGI. V gave up 5 bases and J gave up 3 bases, with 10 bases separating them. CDR3 length equals 13 residues. The CDR3 bases are TGTGCCAGCAGTCCGGACAGAGACTATGGCTACACCTTC. Protein sequence: CASSPDRDYGYTF.

This clone has only a few counts. The gene calls are TRBV30 and TRBJ1-2, with TRBD1 matching 10 bases. With V trimmed by 4 bases and J by 5 bases, 7 bases remained unmatched. The CDR3 spans 14 residues. Germline lookup yields CDR1 GTSNPN and CDR2 SVGIG (reference sequence). The DNA of the CDR3 is TGTGCCTGGAATCGACAGGGGGCCGGGTATGGCTACACCTTC. Encoded protein: CAWNRQGAGYGYTF.

The chain employs TRBV28 and TRBJ2-3; 10 bases line up with TRBD2. The germline V gene has CDR1 MDHEN and CDR2 SYDVKM. V was pared by 4 bases and J by 1 base, with 5 bases of the junction left unmatched. The CDR3 covers 16 residues. The CDR3 is CASSSSGTSGTDTQYF. CDR3 DNA sequence: TGTGCCAGCAGTTCATCGGGGACTAGCGGCACAGATACGCAGTATTTT.

The rearrangement joins TRBV4-3 to TRBJ2-3; 11 positions match TRBD2. The V gene's germline CDR1 is LGHNA and CDR2 YSLEER. This CDR3 comprises 17 residues. Trimming took 0 bases from V and 4 from J; bases not matched to a gene: 6. This chain's CDR3 is CASSQDLTSGSADTQYF. As DNA, the CDR3 is TGCGCCAGCAGCCAAGATTTAACTAGCGGGAGTGCAGATACGCAGTATTTT.

This clone has more than one count but fewer than ten. The J gene is TRBJ2-1, the V gene TRBV4-1; D might be TRBD2 (5 bases). The CDR3 is 14 amino acids. Germline values: CDR1 MGHRA, CDR2 YSYEKL. V lost 1 base to trimming and J lost 9 bases, with 13 bases between them. The CDR3 loop is CASSQVSHRGEQFF. CDR3 coding DNA: TGCGCCAGCAGCCAAGTATCCCACCGGGGTGAGCAGTTCTTC.

The V and J genes are TRBV6-5 and TRBJ2-5, with D perhaps TRBD2 (7 bases). This CDR3 spans 14 amino acids. V shed 8 bases and J shed 5 bases, with 18 bases lying between them. Germline V gene sequence: CDR1 MNHEY, CDR2 SVGAGI. The CDR3 DNA sequence: TGTGCCAGCTCTATCGGGGGGCGAAGGGAGACCCAGTACTTC. This gives the protein CASSIGGRRETQYF.

This clone has a single count. The V and J genes are TRBV4-1 and TRBJ1-4; 10 bases agree with TRBD1. This CDR3 is built from 13 residues. The ends lost 6 bases at V and 8 bases at J; junction bases unmatched: 3. CDR1 and CDR2 from the germline V gene are MGHRA and YSYEKL. CDR3 in amino acids: CASRRDRGEKLFF. The CDR3, as DNA: TGCGCCAGCAGAAGGGACAGGGGAGAAAAACTGTTTTTT.

J is TRBJ2-1 and V is TRBV7-2; 7 bases map to TRBD2. This CDR3 comprises 15 residues. Germline values: CDR1 SGHTA, CDR2 FQGNSA. Trimming took 5 bases from V and 10 from J; bases not matched to a gene: 14. The CDR3 loop is CASSPTVGWGGEQFF. The CDR3 DNA sequence: TGTGCCAGCAGCCCAACGGTGGGCTGGGGGGGGGAGCAGTTCTTC.